This T cell receptor beta chain was retrieved from a study of regulatory and conventional T cells in RAG deficiency. This clone was observed a single time. The sorted conventional CD4+ T cells were CD25-low and CD127-high, with genomic DNA sequenced. Assay: immunoSEQ multiplex PCR; the TCRdb copy retains only in-frame clones and omits some. The table records some 22,000 clones, around 92% of them present only once. Trimming removed 3 bases at V and 2 bases at J, with 14 bases between. CDR1 is KGHSH and CDR2 is LQKENI in the germline V gene. The CDR3 is 15 amino acids. The same specimen was also included in a second study, on regulatory T cells. That study adds: The primer mix had 52 TRBV and 13 TRBJ primers. In patients, unique TRB V-J pairs were restricted and V/J usage skewed, especially in Tregs.

This clonotype was sampled from a human donor in good health. The chain uses TRBV18 and TRBJ2-7, with D tentatively TRBD1 (6 bases). Source material: CD4+ T cells sorted from blood. The CDR3 nucleotides are TGTGCCAGCTCACCGGGACACGATCTTGCCTACGAGCAGTACTTC. Residues: CASSPGHDLAYEQYF.